These 21 T cell receptor beta chains came from one sample sequenced in a study of blood T cell repertoires in COVID-19 (dated by TCRdb to 2018 to 2021). Receptor amplification or capture employed the immunoSEQ multiplex PCR assay. Held by TCRdb, this immuneACCESS table contains in-frame sequences only and omits some clones. Under half of the omission traces to an unresolved V gene where checked; the cause of the rest is unknown. For this sample the table gives approximately 450,000 clones, of which 75% to 90% were detected only once. Together, the top ten hold 1% to 1.3% of the sample. Sample: PBMCs or T cells enriched from blood (not recorded which). These receptors all stem from a man younger than 45 who had recovered from COVID-19.

This clone has more than one count but fewer than ten. At the DNA level, this CDR3 is encoded by other sequences in the same sample as well. The J gene is TRBJ2-7, the V gene TRBV3-1 (or the pseudogene TRBV3-2); maybe TRBD2 (5 bases). This CDR3 spans 12 amino acids. Trimming shortened V by 1 base and J by 6 bases, and 7 bases separated the two germline ends. Germline values: CDR1 LGHDT, CDR2 YNNKEL (reference sequence). This CDR3 is CASSQAGVEQYF. In DNA, the CDR3 is TGTGCCAGCAGCCAAGCCGGGGTCGAGCAGTACTTC.

The V and J genes are TRBV5-1 and TRBJ2-7; 9 positions match TRBD2. The CDR3 is 15 residues long. The V and J ends lost 4 bases and 6 bases, in that order; junction bases with no gene match: 11. Germline CDR1 reads SGHRS; CDR2 reads YFSETQ. CDR3 sequence: CASSHEGLAPTEQYF. CDR3 nucleotide sequence: TGCGCCAGCAGCCATGAGGGACTAGCTCCCACCGAGCAGTACTTC.

This clone was detected once. CDR3 sequence: CASKGVGNQPQHF. Written as DNA, the CDR3 is TGTGCCAGCAAGGGAGTTGGCAATCAGCCCCAGCATTTT. V usage is TRBV27 and J usage is TRBJ1-5; D is unclear. The CDR3 length is 13 residues. Trimming stripped 7 bases from V and 2 bases from J, with 9 bases between. Germline lookup yields CDR1 MNHEY and CDR2 SMNVEV (reference sequence).

The V and J genes are TRBV7-3 and TRBJ2-5; 8 bases are shared with TRBD1. V was pared by 2 bases and J by 2 bases, with 4 bases of the junction left unmatched. Germline V gene sequence: CDR1 SGHTA, CDR2 FQGTGA. CDR3 length: 15 residues. DNA for the CDR3: TGTGCCAGCAGCTTACAGGGGGCTGAGCAAGAGACCCAGTACTTC. It is translated as CASSLQGAEQETQYF.

The chain combines TRBV7-8 with TRBJ1-2; 11 bases map to TRBD1. V lost 5 bases to trimming and J lost 3 bases; unmatched junction nucleotides: 5. Looked up from germline, CDR1 is SGHVS and CDR2 is FQNEAQ. The CDR3 is made up of 15 amino acids. CDR3 protein: CASSPGQGADYGYTF. CDR3 DNA sequence: TGTGCCAGCAGCCCCGGACAGGGGGCAGACTATGGCTACACCTTC.

The DNA of the CDR3 is TGTGCCAGCAGTTCCACCGGGAGGGAAAAACTGTTTTTT. This codes for CASSSTGREKLFF. The chain recombines TRBV28 with TRBJ1-4; no clear D. CDR1 MDHEN and CDR2 SYDVKM come from the germline V gene. V was cut by 4 bases and J by 8 bases, with 11 bases left in between. The CDR3 is made up of 13 amino acids.

The chain is built from TRBV4-1 and TRBJ2-2; D gene unclear. Germline CDR1 is MGHRA and CDR2 is YSYEKL. CDR3 size: 14 residues. Trimming pared 0 bases from V and 3 bases from J, leaving 5 bases between. The CDR3 DNA is TGCGCCAGCAGCCAAGAGGGCTACACCGGGGAGCTGTTTTTT. This encodes CASSQEGYTGELFF.

This chain links TRBV28 with TRBJ1-2; 8 bases align to TRBD1. Germline-derived CDR1 and CDR2 are MDHEN and SYDVKM. The CDR3 length is 16 residues. V gave up 1 base and J gave up 6 bases; unmatched junction bases: 10. Here the CDR3 reads CASSLYAEWTGNGYTF. In DNA, the CDR3 is TGTGCCAGCAGTTTATATGCCGAGTGGACAGGGAATGGCTACACCTTC.

The chain carries TRBV11-2 and TRBJ1-5; D is uncertain. The germline gives CDR1 SGHAT, CDR2 FQNNGV. CDR3 length: 13 amino acids. Trimming stripped 6 bases from V and 9 bases from J, with 15 bases between. The CDR3 DNA follows: TGTGCCAGCAGTTGGACTGTAGATTGGCCCCAGCATTTT. This sequence encodes CASSWTVDWPQHF.

This clone was detected only a few times. The V call is TRBV4-1, the J call TRBJ1-6; D gene uncertain. The V and J ends lost 1 base and 10 bases respectively, with 14 bases between them. Per germline, CDR1 MGHRA and CDR2 YSYEKL. CDR3 size: 15 residues. DNA for the CDR3: TGCGCCAGCAGCCAAGTCGGGGTTCGGGCGTCACCCCTCCACTTT. It translates to CASSQVGVRASPLHF.

The V gene is TRBV7-9, the J gene TRBJ1-4; TRBD1 matches 7 bases. CDR1 and CDR2 from the germline V gene are SEHNR and FQNEAQ (reference sequence). This CDR3 is 13 amino acids long. The V gene end was trimmed by 3 bases and the J gene end by 10 bases; junction bases not matched to a gene: 5. The CDR3 sequence is CASSLPQGGKLFF. The DNA for the CDR3 is TGTGCCAGCAGCTTGCCCCAGGGGGGAAAACTGTTTTTT.

This chain uses TRBV18 with TRBJ1-2; D call uncertain. CDR1 and CDR2 from the germline V gene are KGHSH and LQKENI. This CDR3 is 15 amino acids long. The V end lost 2 bases, the J end lost 4 bases, and 14 bases lay between the germline ends. The CDR3 nucleotides read TGTGCCAGCTCACCAAGTTACGGCAGGATCTATGGCTACACCTTC. Its protein product is CASSPSYGRIYGYTF. Using reference TRBV18 and TRBJ1-2 for the parts outside the CDR3, the full variable domain is NAGVMQNPRHLVRRRGQEARLRCSPMKGHSHVYWYRQLPEEGLKFMVYLQKENIIDESGMPKERFSAEFPKEGPSILRIQQVVRGDSAAYFCASSPSYGRIYGYTFGSGTRLTVV.

The CDR3 protein is CASGFGQMNTEAFF. The CDR3, as DNA: TGTGCTAGTGGTTTTGGACAGATGAACACTGAAGCTTTCTTT. V gene TRBV12-5 combines with J gene TRBJ1-1, with D perhaps matching TRBD1 (6 bases). Germline V CDR1 and CDR2: LGHNT, FRNRAP. This CDR3 region has 14 residues. Trimming stripped 3 bases from V and 0 bases from J, with 8 bases between.

The CDR3 loop reads CASMQGANGNTIYF. CDR3 in DNA: TGTGCCAGCATGCAGGGGGCGAACGGAAACACCATATATTTT. The V and J genes are TRBV7-2 and TRBJ1-3; 8 bases map to TRBD1. The CDR3 extends over 14 amino acids. V lost 7 bases, J lost 4 bases, and 6 bases stayed unmatched. Germline V gene sequence: CDR1 SGHTA, CDR2 FQGNSA.

The chain employs TRBV2 and TRBJ1-1; the D is unclear. V was trimmed by 9 bases and J by 9 bases, leaving 17 bases between them. Per germline, CDR1 SNHLY and CDR2 FYNNEI. This CDR3 comprises 12 residues. Here the CDR3 reads CASTAGRGKAFF. DNA of the CDR3: TGTGCCAGTACTGCTGGGCGGGGAAAAGCTTTCTTT.

This clone has only a few counts. The chain joins TRBV6-2 or TRBV6-3 to TRBJ2-7; 9 bases are shared with TRBD2. The CDR3 runs to 14 residues. Germline V lookup: CDR1 MNHEY, CDR2 SVGEGT. J lost 3 bases, V lost 0 bases, and 0 bases had no gene match. The chain's CDR3 is CASSYSREGYEQYF. The CDR3 DNA reads TGTGCCAGCAGTTACTCGCGGGAGGGCTACGAGCAGTACTTC.

This chain links TRBV4-2 with TRBJ2-3; 7 bases are a match to TRBD2. Germline-derived CDR1 and CDR2 are LGHNA and YNFKEQ. V was pared by 4 bases and J by 2 bases, with 6 bases of the junction left unmatched. This CDR3 has 15 residues. CDR3 in amino acids: CASSLLADLTDTQYF. The CDR3 bases are TGTGCCAGCAGCCTCCTAGCGGATCTCACAGATACGCAGTATTTT.

This clone has a handful of counts. This sequence joins TRBV5-1 and TRBJ1-3; a possible D gene is TRBD1 (5 bases). From germline, CDR1 is SGHRS and CDR2 YFSETQ. V gave up 3 bases and J gave up 1 base, with 8 bases separating them. The CDR3 contains 14 residues. In DNA, the CDR3 is TGCGCCAGCAGCTCAGGGCAATCTGGAAACACCATATATTTT. The encoded protein is CASSSGQSGNTIYF.

The chain uses TRBV6-5 and TRBJ1-4; perhaps TRBD1 as D (5 bases). Between the trimmed V and J ends, which lost 5 bases and 0 bases, there was a span of 7 bases. The CDR3 is made up of 14 amino acids. CDR1 is MNHEY and CDR2 is SVGAGI in the germline V gene. CDR3 DNA: TGTGCCAGCAGTACAGGCGCAACTAATGAAAAACTGTTTTTT. Translating it yields CASSTGATNEKLFF.

This rearrangement joins TRBV30 to TRBJ2-5; TRBD2 aligns across 12 bases. Per germline, CDR1 GTSNPN and CDR2 SVGIG (reference sequence). With V trimmed by 2 bases and J by 1 base, 5 bases remained unmatched. CDR3 size: 16 residues. CDR3 sequence: CAWSSRTSGAQETQYF. In DNA form, the CDR3 reads TGTGCCTGGAGTTCCAGGACTAGCGGGGCCCAAGAGACCCAGTACTTC. The full variable domain, completed using reference TRBV30 and TRBJ2-5, is SQTIHQWPATLVQPVGSPLSLECTVEGTSNPNLYWYRQAAGRGLQLLFYSVGIGQISSEVPQNLSASRPQDRQFILSSKKLLLSDSGFYLCAWSSRTSGAQETQYFGPGTRLLVL.

In nucleotides, the CDR3 is TGCAGTGCTAGTGGCGGGAGGGCCTACGAGCAGTACTTC. Amino acids: CSASGGRAYEQYF. The J gene is TRBJ2-7, the V gene TRBV20-1, with 9 bases aligning to TRBD2. This CDR3 has 13 residues. Germline assignment: CDR1 DFQATT and CDR2 SNEGSKA (reference sequence). Unmatched junction bases numbered 2, after V lost 3 bases and J lost 2 bases.